Detailed here is one T cell receptor beta chain. As yet, its antigen is unknown. Just one base apart from a much larger clone, this may be a read error. What was amplified from RNA transcripts were TCR beta CDR3 regions. First-round RT-PCR of the TCR CDR3 relied on the HTBI primer set. TCRdb used MiXCR to reprocess the multiplex PCR reads, holding one entry per CDR3 protein. The data contain around 580,000 distinct CDR3 sequences, about half of them singletons. These data originate in a study of T cells in Graves' hyperthyroidism and ophthalmopathy. Study results and caveats: Also found in blood were most expanded thyroid clonotypes above 0.001.

Source material: peripheral blood or thyroid tissue (not recorded which). The sequence was collected from a woman aged 18-30 years with Graves' hyperthyroidism.

CDR3 in amino acids: CASREILAGGVPGANVLTF. In nucleotides, the CDR3 is TGTGCCAGCAGGGAGATACTAGCGGGAGGGGTTCCTGGGGCCAACGTCCTGACTTTC. The J gene is TRBJ2-6, the V gene TRBV2; 13 bases are a match to TRBD2. V lost 6 bases to trimming and J lost 2 bases; unmatched junction nucleotides: 10. This CDR3 has 19 residues. The germline V gene has CDR1 SNHLY and CDR2 FYNNEI.